This T cell receptor beta chain was obtained from a study of blood T cell repertoires in COVID-19. Study summary: Sources were T cells, B-cell-depleted T cells, or PBMCs; the material itself was cDNA or gDNA.

Profiled with immunoSEQ multiplex PCR; TCRdb holds only in-frame clones, not every one. Found here are 65,000 to 80,000 clones, around 82% of them singletons; the top ten hold just over 20%. Trimming took 4 bases from V and 0 from J; bases not matched to a gene: 9. The CDR3 sequence is 16 residues long. Germline assignment: CDR1 LGHDT and CDR2 YNNKEL (reference sequence). The sequenced material came from peripheral blood. This sequence was found in a human donor in a cohort sampled during active COVID-19. The chain uses TRBV3-1 (or the pseudogene TRBV3-2) and TRBJ2-7; 7 bases align to TRBD1. CDR3 DNA sequence: TGTGCCAGCAGCCGATCCGGGACAGCTAGCTCCTACGAGCAGTACTTC. Protein sequence: CASSRSGTASSYEQYF.